What follows are 15 T cell receptor beta chains derived from one specimen sequenced in a study of type 1 regulatory T cells. TCRdb used MiXCR to reprocess the reads, holding one entry per CDR3 protein. The sample consists of 35,000 to 50,000 distinct CDR3 sequences, 12% of them appearing once. Their antigens are not known. Sequencing used cultured non-Tr1 T cells, either the whole culture or a sorted T cell fraction (not recorded which). The receptors come from a human donor in good health.

This clonotype has a handful of counts. The chain is built from TRBV20-1 and TRBJ2-3; 8 bases align to TRBD2. From germline, CDR1 is DFQATT and CDR2 SNEGSKA (reference sequence). The CDR3 loop spans 14 amino acids. CDR3 DNA: TGCAGCCTTGCGCGAGCGGGAGGCACAGATACGCAGTATTTT. Its protein is CSLARAGGTDTQYF.

This clonotype was counted between two and nine times. V and J are TRBV7-8 and TRBJ2-5; either TRBD1 or TRBD2 may supply D (6 bases each). Germline CDR1 is SGHVS and CDR2 is FQNEAQ. The CDR3 length is 15 residues. Trimming pared 7 bases from V and 3 bases from J, leaving 18 bases between. The DNA for the CDR3 is TGTGCCAGCACCTCAAGGGGGGAGGCCGAAGAGACCCAGTACTTC. It is translated as CASTSRGEAEETQYF.

The gene calls are TRBV20-1 and TRBJ2-1; perhaps TRBD2 as D (5 bases). V lost 5 bases and J lost 9, with 14 bases in between. CDR1 is DFQATT, CDR2 SNEGSKA, per germline (reference sequence). The CDR3 is 12 residues long. For the CDR3, the DNA is TGCAGTGCTGCTCAAATGGGAGCTGAGCAGTTCTTC. Encoded protein: CSAAQMGAEQFF.

In its sample, this clonotype was seen many times. This chain joins TRBV20-1 and TRBJ2-4; 7 positions match TRBD2. In germline, CDR1 is DFQATT, CDR2 SNEGSKA (reference sequence). V lost 1 base and J lost 0; bases outside the gene matches: 3. The CDR3 runs 15 residues. CDR3 sequence: CSARGGEGAKNIQYF. CDR3 bases: TGCAGTGCTAGAGGGGGGGAGGGAGCCAAAAACATTCAGTACTTC.

A remark on this clonotype: This clone may be a read error of a much larger clone one base away. V is TRBV7-2 and J is TRBJ1-5, with 8 bases lining up with TRBD1. This CDR3 is 15 amino acids long. CDR1 and CDR2 (germline): SGHTA, FQGNSA. As DNA, the CDR3 is TGTGCCGGCAGCTTGCAGGGGGCAAGCAATCAGCCCCAGCATTTT. This codes for CAGSLQGASNQPQHF.

At least ten counts were recorded for this clonotype. The J gene is TRBJ2-1, the V gene TRBV3-1, with 14 nucleotides matching TRBD2. V gave up 4 bases and J gave up 4 bases; unmatched junction bases: 0. The CDR3 has 15 residues. Germline V gene sequence: CDR1 LGHDT, CDR2 YNNKEL (reference sequence). This CDR3 reads CASSRLAGGYNEQFF. In DNA, the CDR3 is TGTGCCAGCAGCCGACTAGCGGGAGGGTACAATGAGCAGTTCTTC.

This clonotype has a count of ten or more. The V gene is TRBV12-3 or TRBV12-4, the J gene TRBJ2-1, with D possibly being TRBD2 (6 bases). Trimming removed 5 bases from V and 9 bases from J, with 17 bases in between. The CDR3 extends over 14 amino acids. The CDR3 here is CASSPRDSGGEQFF. The DNA for the CDR3 is TGTGCCAGCAGTCCACGGGACTCTGGGGGTGAGCAGTTCTTC.

By share, this clonotype counts as medium-sized. The CDR3 nucleotides are TGTGCCAGCAGCTTCGGGGATACGGAGACCCAGTACTTC. It yields the protein CASSFGDTETQYF. The chain employs TRBV7-2 and TRBJ2-5; tentatively, D is TRBD2 (5 bases). V was cut by 3 bases and J by 5 bases, with 10 bases left in between. Germline CDR1 is SGHTA and CDR2 is FQGNSA. This CDR3 is built from 13 residues.

There are a few counts of this clonotype. This chain connects TRBV19 to TRBJ2-2, with TRBD1 as a possible D gene (6 bases). V lost 10 bases and J 9 bases, leaving 18 bases between the germline ends. CDR3 size: 13 residues. Germline V CDR1 and CDR2: LNHDA, SQIVND (reference sequence). The CDR3 region is CATRGDSDRELFF. CDR3 nucleotide sequence: TGTGCCACCAGGGGAGACAGTGACCGGGAGCTGTTTTTT.

The J gene is TRBJ2-6, the V gene TRBV24-1; unclear D gene. V lost 5 bases, J lost 4 bases, and 11 bases lay in between. CDR3 size: 15 residues. Germline V gives CDR1 KGHDR, CDR2 SFDVKD. The CDR3 protein is CATSAPARGANVLTF. The CDR3, as DNA: TGTGCCACCAGTGCCCCGGCCCGCGGGGCCAACGTCCTGACTTTC.

Many counts were recorded for this clonotype. V usage is TRBV5-4 and J usage is TRBJ2-5; 7 bases are a match to TRBD1. The CDR3 has 16 residues. Germline trimming cut 0 bases from V and 7 bases from J; bases unmatched to any gene: 12. Germline V lookup: CDR1 SGHNT, CDR2 YYREEE (reference sequence). CDR3 loop: CASSLATTGSGGTQYF. DNA of the CDR3: TGTGCCAGCAGCTTGGCTACGACAGGGAGTGGAGGGACCCAGTACTTC.

In its sample, this clonotype was seen a few times. The chain couples TRBV5-6 to TRBJ1-5; the D is unclear. The germline CDR1 and CDR2 sequences are SGHDT and YYEEEE. Trimming cost V 1 base and J 4 bases, with 6 bases left between them. This CDR3 has 13 residues. CDR3 nucleotides: TGTGCCAGCAGCTTGAATCCGAATCAGCCCCAGCATTTT. As protein: CASSLNPNQPQHF.

The chain is built from TRBV7-9 and TRBJ2-1; 8 positions agree with TRBD2. The V gene end was trimmed by 2 bases and the J gene end by 9 bases; junction bases not matched to a gene: 6. The CDR3 length is 14 residues. Germline V gives CDR1 SEHNR, CDR2 FQNEAQ (reference sequence). CDR3 coding DNA: TGTGCCAGCAGCTTAACGAGCGGGAGAGTTGAGCAGTTCTTC. Its translation is CASSLTSGRVEQFF.

This clonotype was found many times. This CDR3 reads CSAMGRDSYNEQFF. Written as DNA, the CDR3 is TGCAGTGCTATGGGCAGGGACTCCTACAATGAGCAGTTCTTC. V gene TRBV20-1 combines with J gene TRBJ2-1, with D perhaps TRBD1 (5 bases). Germline CDR1 and CDR2: DFQATT and SNEGSKA (reference sequence). Trimming removed 4 bases from V and 0 bases from J, with 10 bases in between. This CDR3 has 14 amino acids.

This clonotype occurred a few times. The J gene is TRBJ2-5, the V gene TRBV20-1; TRBD2 agrees at 9 bases. CDR1 DFQATT and CDR2 SNEGSKA come from the germline V gene (reference sequence). CDR3 length equals 14 residues. After removal of 4 bases from V and 1 base from J, the junction contained 4 bases not matched to a gene. CDR3 loop: CSATAGGLQETQYF. CDR3 in DNA: TGCAGTGCTACAGCGGGAGGCCTCCAAGAGACCCAGTACTTC.